The rows below give T cell receptor beta chains drawn from one sample of a study of T cell responses to AZD1222 COVID-19 vaccine. Clones were sequenced by immunoSEQ multiplex PCR, and TCRdb holds only the in-frame ones, with some missing. The table shows 150,000 or so clones, with 92% occurring only once. The sequencing here drew on peripheral blood, taken on day 0 of AZD1222 vaccination. The receptors were gathered from an adult in good health. The conserved cysteine and the conserved F or W are not part of the CDR3 here.

J gene	V gene	CDR3 protein
TRBJ2-2	TRBV9	ASAGTNTGELF
TRBJ1-6	TRBV10-1	ASKSYPPYNSPLH
TRBJ1-4	TRBV2	ASMGLVSRRQLF
TRBJ2-4	TRBV30	AWSSGLAGAKNIQY
TRBJ1-4	TRBV24-1	ATSDPGTGEEKLF
TRBJ2-1	TRBV7-2	ASSLGPLSYNEQF
TRBJ2-7	TRBV7-9	ASSLGTYEQY
TRBJ1-2	TRBV15	ATSRGELDGYT
TRBJ2-1	TRBV7-5	VRSSSGNAGFRGWQF
TRBJ2-1	TRBV4-3	ASSPRGSGAYNEQF
TRBJ2-2	TRBV18	ASSPWDLNTGELF
TRBJ1-4	TRBV4-3	ASSPENPGMDEKLF
TRBJ2-3	TRBV7-8	ASSQLGPTDTQY
TRBJ1-6	TRBV12-3/TRBV12-4	ASSLKGGSPLH
TRBJ1-2	TRBV5-1	ASSMTVEGYGYT
TRBJ2-3	TRBV25-1	ASSDVGAARDTQY
TRBJ2-3	TRBV28	ASRPGTERSDTQY